This T cell receptor (beta chain) was profiled in a study of CD8+CD57+ T cells in acquired aplastic anemia (dated by TCRdb to the late 2010s). Concerning the study at large: Extracted DNA from sorted CD4+ and CD8+ cells averaged around 3.3 ug, ranging from roughly 0.17 to 27.4 ug. A CD8+CD57+ expansion meant a frequency higher than the mean frequency seen in healthy subjects. On the study overall, not on this receptor specifically: Around 27 CD8+ CDR3 sequences were found to be shared between patients and controls, but these sequences appeared to be highly expressed in patients and within the immunodominant clones of the patients. No significant difference in CD8+ Simpson's diversity was found between patients and healthy controls (P=0.060).

From its cysteine to its phenylalanine, the CDR3 spans 15 amino acids. Left in the record is the CDR3 DNA by itself, 45 bases read in frame from the first base. V loses 3 bases, J loses 0 bases, and the germline ends lie 11 bases apart. The germline V gene supplies CDR1 SNHLY and CDR2 FYNNEI. About this clonotype itself: Its antigen is not yet known. One base away there is no much larger clone; base qualities are not given.

Expansion of CD8+CD57+ cells had been shown by flow cytometry in the patients chosen for sequencing. Severe acquired aplastic anemia was diagnosed in all patients according to International Study of Aplastic Anemia and Agranulocytosis and Camitta criteria. No therapy had been received by the patients at the time of blood sampling. In this study, sorted CD4+ and CD8+ T cells from the blood of healthy subjects and of severe aplastic anemia patients had their TCR repertoires deep-sequenced. Patients were enrolled in the USA under clinicaltrials.gov protocols 00001620, 01623167, 00001397, 00071045, 00081523 and 00961064. Ficoll-Paque density gradient centrifugation was used to isolate peripheral blood mononuclear cells. Before DNA was extracted, CD4+ and CD8+ T cells were sorted using either FACS or magnetic beads. Genomic DNA was used as template for profiling of TCR beta VDJ combinations and CDR3 sequences. TCR repertoire sequencing was run on an Illumina HiSeq 2000. Turning to the authors' computational methods: TRBV/TRBJ rearrangement plots, CDR3 size and DJ length profiles, and Simpson's diversity index were used to evaluate the repertoires. The most abundant DNA sequence in the deep sequencing data was defined as the immunodominant clone. CDR3 amino acid sequences were checked for sharing between subjects and were compared against published repertoires and the VDJdb database. The public reads were reprocessed in TCRdb via fastp at Q25 and MiXCR, keeping in-frame beta chains. Each entry is one CDR3 protein sequence, shown with its most common DNA and genes. TCRdb, rather than the study authors, made the V and J calls. The sample has some 120,000 distinct CDR3 sequences on record, 50% to 70% of them singletons. The ten biggest clones cover about 29% of the sample.

What was sequenced was sorted CD4+, CD8+, or CD8+CD57+ T cells (not recorded which) from PBMCs. The chain couples TRBV2 to TRBJ2-5; the D gene cannot be resolved beyond TRBD1 or TRBD2, each matching 6 bases. This TCR was recovered from a human donor with aplastic anemia. The nucleotide sequence is given as TGTGCCAGCAGTGAGGGGGGACACTACCAAGAGACCCAGTACTTC. It encodes CASSEGGHYQETQYF. Reference TRBV2 and TRBJ2-5 genes cover what lies past the CDR3, so the full variable domain is EPEVTQTPSHQVTQMGQEVILRCVPISNHLYFYWYRQILGQKVEFLVSFYNNEISEKSEIFDDQFSVERPDGSNFTLKIRSTKLEDSAMYFCASSEGGHYQETQYFGPGTRLLVL.